This entry lists 29 T cell receptor beta chains sequenced from one sample in a study of PD-L1 blockade in urothelial cancer. Sequenced by immunoSEQ multiplex PCR; TCRdb stores in-frame clones only, minus some. Altogether roughly 56,000 clones are present, around 80% being singletons, with the ten largest covering almost 4.5%. Sequencing used PBMCs, obtained around atezolizumab (anti-PD-L1) treatment. The receptors were gathered from a man between 65 and 85 years old with urothelial cancer.

This chain connects TRBV5-6 to TRBJ2-7; 7 nucleotides match TRBD2. The CDR3 spans 12 residues. Trimming cost V 4 bases and J 3 bases; bases outside gene matches: 1. Per the germline V gene, CDR1 is SGHDT and CDR2 is YYEEEE. The CDR3, as DNA: TGTGCCAGCAGCCGGGGGGTCTACGAGCAGTACTTC. Its translation is CASSRGVYEQYF. Complete variable domain (other parts from reference TRBV5-6 and TRBJ2-7): DAGVTQSPTHLIKTRGQQVTLRCSPKSGHDTVSWYQQALGQGPQFIFQYYEEEERQRGNFPDRFSGHQFPNYSSELNVNALLLGDSALYLCASSRGVYEQYFGPGTRLTVT.

The chain carries TRBV29-1 and TRBJ2-5, with TRBD1 as a possible D gene (5 bases). The CDR3 has 13 amino acids. The V gene's germline CDR1 is SQVTM and CDR2 ANQGSEA. V was pared by 3 bases and J by 5 bases, with 13 bases between. DNA for the CDR3: TGCAGCGTTGATATGCAGGGTGATGAGACCCAGTACTTC. This translates into CSVDMQGDETQYF.

The chain is built from TRBV28 and TRBJ2-3; TRBD2 aligns across 10 bases. The CDR3 contains 15 residues. The J segment lost 4 bases and the V segment lost 6 bases, leaving 7 bases of the junction unmatched. CDR1 is MDHEN, CDR2 SYDVKM, per germline. The CDR3, as DNA: TGTGCCAGCAGGGCTAGCGGGAGAAAAGCAGATACGCAGTATTTT. Translated: CASRASGRKADTQYF.

The chain joins TRBV11-2 to TRBJ2-7; 8 bases are a match to TRBD1. The CDR3 consists of 12 residues. Looked up from germline, CDR1 is SGHAT and CDR2 is FQNNGV. J gave up 7 bases and V 5 bases, and 4 bases lay outside the gene matches. Here the CDR3 reads CASSPDRDEQYF. CDR3 nucleotide sequence: TGTGCCAGCAGCCCGGACAGGGATGAGCAGTACTTC.

The chain uses TRBV14 and TRBJ1-1, with 8 bases aligning to TRBD1. V gave up 5 bases and J gave up 7 bases; unmatched junction bases: 9. Germline lookup yields CDR1 SGHDN and CDR2 FVKESK. The CDR3 covers 14 residues. CDR3 protein: CASSRTGRSGEAFF. CDR3 nucleotides: TGTGCCAGCAGCAGGACAGGGCGGTCGGGTGAAGCTTTCTTT.

This chain joins TRBV7-9 and TRBJ2-7; tentatively, D is TRBD1 (5 bases). V shed 2 bases and J shed 2 bases, with 10 bases lying between them. Germline V lookup: CDR1 SEHNR, CDR2 FQNEAQ (reference sequence). The CDR3 extends over 14 amino acids. The CDR3 here is CASSLYRFPYEQYF. CDR3 nucleotide sequence: TGTGCCAGCAGCTTATACAGGTTTCCCTACGAGCAGTACTTC.

The chain uses TRBV9 and TRBJ2-5, with TRBD1 as a possible D gene (5 bases). Per germline, CDR1 SGDLS and CDR2 YYNGEE. The CDR3 covers 14 residues. Trimming removed 2 bases at V and 4 bases at J, with 12 bases between. CDR3 DNA sequence: TGTGCCAGCAGCGTCGACTCAGGGCCAGAGACCCAGTACTTC. This codes for CASSVDSGPETQYF.

The V and J genes are TRBV30 and TRBJ1-5; TRBD1 matches at 9 bases. The germline gives CDR1 GTSNPN, CDR2 SVGIG (reference sequence). The CDR3 contains 15 residues. V shed 2 bases and J 1 base; nucleotides not matched to a gene: 3. CDR3 bases: TGTGCCTGGAGTCGGGACAGGGTGAGCAATCAGCCCCAGCATTTT. This sequence encodes CAWSRDRVSNQPQHF.

J is TRBJ1-1 and V is TRBV7-9; 8 nucleotides agree with TRBD1. V was pared by 5 bases and J by 4 bases, with 12 bases of the junction left unmatched. This CDR3 has 16 amino acids. Germline assignment: CDR1 SEHNR and CDR2 FQNEAQ (reference sequence). CDR3 residues: CASSPAGTGRGTEAFF. The CDR3 bases are TGTGCCAGCAGCCCCGCCGGGACAGGTCGGGGCACTGAAGCTTTCTTT.

CDR3 DNA sequence: TGTGCCAGTAGTATCGTGGGAGACTCCTACGAGCAGTACTTC. It translates to CASSIVGDSYEQYF. J is TRBJ2-7 and V is TRBV19, with D possibly TRBD2 on 5 matching bases. V was trimmed by 3 bases and J by 0 bases, leaving 9 bases between them. The CDR3 has 14 amino acids. Germline V gene data show CDR1 as LNHDA and CDR2 as SQIVND (reference sequence).

This clone was seen a few times. An end of the junction does not agree with germline; a read error may underlie this. The rearrangement joins TRBV7-7 to TRBJ2-1; D gene unclear. CDR3 length: 13 residues. CDR1 and CDR2 (germline): SSHAT, FNYEAQ (reference sequence). CDR3 coding DNA: TGTGCTAGCAGCCTCGGTCAATACAATGAGCAGTTCTTC. It yields the protein CASSLGQYNEQFF.

The chain combines TRBV28 with TRBJ2-7; 8 bases fit TRBD2. Germline lookup yields CDR1 MDHEN and CDR2 SYDVKM. The junction had 5 bases not matched to a gene; V was cut back by 3 bases and J by 10 bases. The CDR3 spans 12 residues. The CDR3 protein is CASSFPSGSQYF. The CDR3 DNA reads TGTGCCAGCAGTTTCCCTAGCGGGTCCCAGTACTTC.

The gene calls are TRBV5-1 and TRBJ1-1; the match to TRBD1 covers 8 bases. The V gene's germline CDR1 is SGHRS and CDR2 YFSETQ. The length of the CDR3 is 15 residues. V was pared by 0 bases and J by 4 bases, with 5 bases of the junction left unmatched. The CDR3, as DNA: TGCGCCAGCAGCTTGGTGGACAGGGACACCACTGAAGCTTTCTTT. Its translation is CASSLVDRDTTEAFF.

As regards this clone: Different DNA sequences within this sample yield the same CDR3. The chain uses TRBV5-6 and TRBJ2-3, with a possible D match to TRBD2 (5 bases). In germline, CDR1 is SGHDT, CDR2 YYEEEE. V lost 3 bases, J lost 1 base, and 9 bases lay in between. This CDR3 contains 14 residues. CDR3 bases: TGTGCCAGCAGCTCTCTAGCTGGCACAGATACGCAGTATTTT. Protein: CASSSLAGTDTQYF.

This rearrangement joins TRBV7-2 to TRBJ2-7; 13 bases agree with TRBD2. Trimming removed 6 bases from V and 9 bases from J; junction bases left unmatched: 8. This CDR3 has 14 amino acids. The germline gives CDR1 SGHTA, CDR2 FQGNSA. This CDR3 is CASSRTSGSTSQYF. The CDR3, as DNA: TGTGCCAGCAGTCGGACTAGCGGGAGCACCTCGCAGTACTTC.

The J gene is TRBJ2-7, the V gene TRBV7-6; D gene ambiguous. The V end lost 3 bases, the J end lost 3 bases, and 15 bases lay between the germline ends. Germline V gene sequence: CDR1 SGHVS, CDR2 FNYEAQ. The CDR3 loop spans 15 amino acids. The CDR3 bases are TGTGCCAGCAGCTTGAGGCTCGGAGATTGCTACGAGCAGTACTTC. As protein: CASSLRLGDCYEQYF.

The chain carries TRBV7-3 and TRBJ2-3, with TRBD2 identical over 11 bases. The CDR3 is made up of 16 amino acids. Germline trimming cut 5 bases from V and 4 bases from J; bases unmatched to any gene: 8. Germline V gives CDR1 SGHTA, CDR2 FQGTGA. CDR3 in amino acids: CASSPPTSGSADTQYF. DNA for the CDR3: TGTGCCAGCAGCCCCCCAACTAGCGGGAGCGCAGATACGCAGTATTTT.

The chain combines TRBV5-1 with TRBJ2-5, with a tentative D call TRBD1 (6 bases). Trimming removed 4 bases from V and 2 bases from J, with 9 bases in between. The length of the CDR3 is 13 residues. Germline V gene lookup returns CDR1 SGHRS and CDR2 YFSETQ. CDR3 amino acids: CASSGGQQETQYF. In DNA form, the CDR3 reads TGCGCCAGCAGCGGAGGACAGCAAGAGACCCAGTACTTC.

The sample holds one count of this clone. The chain combines TRBV18 with TRBJ1-1; 7 bases align to TRBD1. CDR3 length equals 15 residues. V shed 5 bases and J 3 bases; nucleotides not matched to a gene: 9. Germline V gene sequence: CDR1 KGHSH, CDR2 LQKENI. Here the CDR3 DNA reads TGTGCCAGCTCAGCTTTACAGGGGAAAGACACTGAAGCTTTCTTT. Translating gives CASSALQGKDTEAFF.

V usage is TRBV28 and J usage is TRBJ2-7; maybe TRBD1 (6 bases). The CDR3 runs 17 residues. V lost 3 bases to trimming and J lost 0 bases, with 18 bases between them. Germline V lookup: CDR1 MDHEN, CDR2 SYDVKM. The CDR3: CASSFPLIRGHSYEQYF. In DNA form, the CDR3 reads TGTGCCAGCAGTTTCCCTCTCATCAGGGGCCACTCCTACGAGCAGTACTTC.

This chain's CDR3 is CASSARTPGRNEQFF. The CDR3 nucleotides are TGTGCCAGCAGCGCACGGACACCCGGTCGTAATGAGCAGTTCTTC. The genes are TRBV9 and TRBJ2-1; maybe TRBD1 (5 bases). This CDR3 has 15 residues. Trimming left V 3 bases short and J 7 bases short, with 17 bases between. Looked up from germline, CDR1 is SGDLS and CDR2 is YYNGEE.

DNA for the CDR3: TGTGCCAGCAGTGAATCGTATGGTGATAGCTTCGATGAGCAGTTCTTC. Protein product: CASSESYGDSFDEQFF. The V and J genes are TRBV6-1 and TRBJ2-1; D ambiguous. The CDR3 covers 16 residues. Germline V gene sequence: CDR1 MNHNS, CDR2 SASEGT. Trimming shortened V by 2 bases and J by 8 bases, and 19 bases separated the two germline ends.

This chain connects TRBV2 to TRBJ1-1, with 7 bases matching TRBD1. The V gene end was trimmed by 8 bases and the J gene end by 5 bases; junction bases not matched to a gene: 11. The length of the CDR3 is 14 residues. CDR1 is SNHLY, CDR2 FYNNEI, per germline. The CDR3 nucleotides read TGTGCCAGCTCTCAGGAGGGGGCGGTAACTGAAGCTTTCTTT. Protein product: CASSQEGAVTEAFF.

The gene calls are TRBV28 and TRBJ2-3; TRBD2 matches 8 bases. The trim removed 5 bases at V and 2 bases at J, leaving 3 bases unmatched. The CDR3 contains 14 residues. CDR1 is MDHEN, CDR2 SYDVKM, per germline. The CDR3 is CASSQAGVTDTQYF. CDR3 nucleotides: TGTGCCAGCAGTCAAGCGGGAGTCACAGATACGCAGTATTTT. The full variable domain, with the rest looked up from reference TRBV28 and TRBJ2-3, is DVKVTQSSRYLVKRTGEKVFLECVQDMDHENMFWYRQDPGLGLRLIYFSYDVKMKEKGDIPEGYSVSREKKERFSLILESASTNQTSMYLCASSQAGVTDTQYFGPGTRLTVL.

This chain connects TRBV19 to TRBJ2-7, with a tentative D call TRBD2 (5 bases). V lost 6 bases to trimming and J lost 1 base, with 10 bases between them. CDR3 length: 13 residues. CDR1 and CDR2 (germline): LNHDA, SQIVND (reference sequence). DNA of the CDR3: TGTGCCAGTAGCGAAGGACTTTCCTACGAGCAGTACTTC. Its translation is CASSEGLSYEQYF.

V is TRBV28 and J is TRBJ2-2, with TRBD1 matching 9 bases. This CDR3 is 15 amino acids long. Germline-derived CDR1 and CDR2 are MDHEN and SYDVKM. The trim removed 6 bases at V and 7 bases at J, leaving 9 bases unmatched. The CDR3 loop is CASRHNRGQGGELFF. Here the CDR3 DNA reads TGTGCCAGCAGGCATAACAGGGGGCAGGGCGGGGAGCTGTTTTTT.

This clone appeared a few times. The chain carries TRBV5-4 and TRBJ2-5; 8 nucleotides align to TRBD2. After removal of 5 bases from V and 1 base from J, the junction contained 7 bases not matched to a gene. Germline CDR1 and CDR2: SGHNT and YYREEE (reference sequence). The CDR3 has 15 residues. The CDR3 spells CASSPRGGGQETQYF. The DNA of the CDR3 is TGTGCCAGCAGTCCCCGGGGGGGTGGCCAAGAGACCCAGTACTTC.

This clone was detected only a few times. This chain connects TRBV5-1 to TRBJ2-1; 8 nucleotides line up with TRBD1. Germline V gene data show CDR1 as SGHRS and CDR2 as YFSETQ. The trim removed 5 bases at V and 9 bases at J, leaving 10 bases unmatched. The CDR3 covers 14 residues. CDR3 bases: TGCGCCAGCAGAAGGGGACAGGCTGAAGGTGAGCAGTTCTTC. Its translation: CASRRGQAEGEQFF.

The V gene is TRBV5-6, the J gene TRBJ1-2; D is unresolved. This CDR3 has 16 residues. The germline V and J ends were trimmed by 0 bases and 1 base, with 13 bases remaining between them. Germline CDR1 SGHDT, CDR2 YYEEEE. CDR3 nucleotide sequence: TGTGCCAGCAGCTTGGTGGCGCCCCGGGGTAACTATGGCTACACCTTC. As protein: CASSLVAPRGNYGYTF.